This TCR beta chain was obtained from a study of long-term antiretroviral therapy in people with HIV. Study findings and constraints: Comparison with controls showed narrower CDR3 length ranges in HIV repertoires.

About this clone itself: What it binds is unknown.

This CDR3 has 14 amino acids. Germline loops: CDR1 SGHAT, CDR2 FQNNGV. V lost 1 base to trimming and J lost 0 bases, with 5 bases between them. The content of samples before DNA extraction was about 0.85-11 million cryopreserved PBMC. Survey level was the resolution at which the v3.0 immunoSEQ assay ran. A per-sample goal of roughly 40,000-50,000 T-cell genomes was targeted by sequencing. Produced via immunoSEQ multiplex PCR; TCRdb's table is partial and in-frame only. The repertoire includes roughly 29,000 clones, 80% of them detected once, and 5.5% to 8.5% sits in the top ten. The chain combines TRBV11-2 with TRBJ2-3; no reliable D call. The source was unsorted PBMCs, collected 0.3 years after starting antiretroviral therapy. This TCR derives from a man aged 35 to 55 with HIV. In nucleotides, the CDR3 is TGTGCCAGCAGCTTAGGAGCTAGCACAGATACGCAGTATTTT. Translated, it gives CASSLGASTDTQYF. The variable domain in full, with the rest retrieved from reference TRBV11-2 and TRBJ2-3, is EAGVAQSPRYKIIEKRQSVAFWCNPISGHATLYWYQQILGQGPKLLIQFQNNGVVDDSQLPKDRFSAERLKGVDSTLKIQPAKLEDSAVYLCASSLGASTDTQYFGPGTRLTVL.